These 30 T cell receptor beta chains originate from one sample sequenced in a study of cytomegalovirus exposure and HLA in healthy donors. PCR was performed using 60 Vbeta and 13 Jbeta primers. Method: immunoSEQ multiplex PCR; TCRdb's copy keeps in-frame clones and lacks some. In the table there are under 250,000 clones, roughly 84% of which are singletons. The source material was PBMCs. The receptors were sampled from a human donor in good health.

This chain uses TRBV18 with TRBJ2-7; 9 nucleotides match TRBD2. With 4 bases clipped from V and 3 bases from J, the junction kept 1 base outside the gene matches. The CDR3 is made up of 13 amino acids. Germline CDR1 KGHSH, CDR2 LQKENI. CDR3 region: CASSRSGGYEQYF. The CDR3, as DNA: TGTGCCAGCTCACGTAGCGGGGGCTACGAGCAGTACTTC. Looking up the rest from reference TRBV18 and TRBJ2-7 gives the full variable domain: NAGVMQNPRHLVRRRGQEARLRCSPMKGHSHVYWYRQLPEEGLKFMVYLQKENIIDESGMPKERFSAEFPKEGPSILRIQQVVRGDSAAYFCASSRSGGYEQYFGPGTRLTVT.

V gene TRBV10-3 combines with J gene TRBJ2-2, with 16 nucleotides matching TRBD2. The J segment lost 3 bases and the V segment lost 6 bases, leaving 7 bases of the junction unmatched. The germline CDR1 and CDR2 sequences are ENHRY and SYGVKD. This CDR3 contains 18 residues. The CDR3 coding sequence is TGTGCCATCAGGCCGGGACTAGCGGGAGGGAGGGACACCGGGGAGCTGTTTTTT. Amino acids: CAIRPGLAGGRDTGELFF.

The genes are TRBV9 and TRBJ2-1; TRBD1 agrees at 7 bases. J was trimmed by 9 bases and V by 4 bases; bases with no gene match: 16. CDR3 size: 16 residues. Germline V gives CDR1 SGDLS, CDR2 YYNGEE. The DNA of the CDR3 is TGTGCCAGCAGCTCCCAGGGGGTCCGTCAGGGTATTGAGCAGTTCTTC. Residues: CASSSQGVRQGIEQFF.

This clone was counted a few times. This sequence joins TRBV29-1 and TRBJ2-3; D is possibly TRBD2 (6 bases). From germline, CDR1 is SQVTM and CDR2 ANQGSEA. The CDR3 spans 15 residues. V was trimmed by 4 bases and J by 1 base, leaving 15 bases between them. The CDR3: CSVVPGERGTDTQYF. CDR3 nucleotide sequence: TGCAGCGTTGTTCCGGGGGAAAGGGGCACAGATACGCAGTATTTT.

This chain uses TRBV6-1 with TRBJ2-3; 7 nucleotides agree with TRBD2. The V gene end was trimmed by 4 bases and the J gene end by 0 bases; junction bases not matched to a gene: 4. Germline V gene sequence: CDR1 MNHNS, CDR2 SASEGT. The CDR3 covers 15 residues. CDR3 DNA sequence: TGTGCCAGCAGTGGGTGGCGGGGGAGCACAGATACGCAGTATTTT. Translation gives CASSGWRGSTDTQYF.

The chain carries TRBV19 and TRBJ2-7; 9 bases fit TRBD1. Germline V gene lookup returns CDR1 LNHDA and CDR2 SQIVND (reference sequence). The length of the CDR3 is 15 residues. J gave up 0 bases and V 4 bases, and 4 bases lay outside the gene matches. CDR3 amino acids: CASSTTGGTSYEQYF. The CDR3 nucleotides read TGTGCCAGTAGTACGACAGGGGGAACCTCCTACGAGCAGTACTTC.

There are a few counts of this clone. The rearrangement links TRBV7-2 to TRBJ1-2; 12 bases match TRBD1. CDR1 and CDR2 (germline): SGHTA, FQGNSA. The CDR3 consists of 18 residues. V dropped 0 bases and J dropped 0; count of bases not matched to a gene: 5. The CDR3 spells CASSLAGTGGLANYGYTF. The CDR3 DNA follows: TGTGCCAGCAGCTTAGCAGGGACAGGGGGCCTAGCTAACTATGGCTACACCTTC.

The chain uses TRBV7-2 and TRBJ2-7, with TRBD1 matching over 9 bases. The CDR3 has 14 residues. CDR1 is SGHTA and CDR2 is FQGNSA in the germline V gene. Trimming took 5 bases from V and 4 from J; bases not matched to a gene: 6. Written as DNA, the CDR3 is TGTGCCAGCAGCAAAGGACAGGGGATATACGAGCAGTACTTC. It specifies CASSKGQGIYEQYF.

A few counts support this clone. The CDR3 here is CASSRGLATAKNIQYF. The CDR3 nucleotides are TGTGCCAGCAGTAGGGGACTAGCGACAGCCAAAAACATTCAGTACTTC. J is TRBJ2-4 and V is TRBV2, with TRBD2 matching 10 bases. This CDR3 has 16 amino acids. Germline V gene lookup returns CDR1 SNHLY and CDR2 FYNNEI. The junction had 4 bases not matched to a gene; V was cut back by 5 bases and J by 0 bases.

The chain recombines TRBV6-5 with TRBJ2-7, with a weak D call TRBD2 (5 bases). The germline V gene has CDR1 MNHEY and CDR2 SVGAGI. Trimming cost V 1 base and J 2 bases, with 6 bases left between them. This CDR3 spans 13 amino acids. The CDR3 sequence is CASSYYGAYEQYF. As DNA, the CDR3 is TGTGCCAGCAGTTACTACGGGGCCTACGAGCAGTACTTC.

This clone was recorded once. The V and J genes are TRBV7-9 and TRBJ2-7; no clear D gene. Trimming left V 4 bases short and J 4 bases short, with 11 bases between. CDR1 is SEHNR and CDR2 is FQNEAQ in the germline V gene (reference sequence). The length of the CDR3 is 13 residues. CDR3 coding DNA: TGTGCCAGCAGCTCGGCCTTGGAGTACGAGCAGTACTTC. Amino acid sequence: CASSSALEYEQYF.

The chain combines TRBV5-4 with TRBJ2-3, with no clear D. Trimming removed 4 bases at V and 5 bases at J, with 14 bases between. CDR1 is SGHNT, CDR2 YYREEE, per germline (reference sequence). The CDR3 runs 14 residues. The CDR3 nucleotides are TGTGCCAGCAGCCCCGGGTTGCCGGGAGATACGCAGTATTTT. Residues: CASSPGLPGDTQYF.

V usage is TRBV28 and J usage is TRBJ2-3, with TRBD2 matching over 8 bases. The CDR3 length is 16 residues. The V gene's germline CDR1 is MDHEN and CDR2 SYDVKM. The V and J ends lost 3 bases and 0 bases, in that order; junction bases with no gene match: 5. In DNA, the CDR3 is TGTGCCAGCAGTTTTGGGCTAGCGGGCAGCACAGATACGCAGTATTTT. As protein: CASSFGLAGSTDTQYF.

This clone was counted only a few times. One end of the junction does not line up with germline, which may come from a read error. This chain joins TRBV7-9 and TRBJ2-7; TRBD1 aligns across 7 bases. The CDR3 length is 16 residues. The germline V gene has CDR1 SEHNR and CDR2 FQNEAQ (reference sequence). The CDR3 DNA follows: TGTTCCAGCAGCTATCTGACCGGGACAGCCACCTACGAGCAGTACTTC. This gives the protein CSSSYLTGTATYEQYF.

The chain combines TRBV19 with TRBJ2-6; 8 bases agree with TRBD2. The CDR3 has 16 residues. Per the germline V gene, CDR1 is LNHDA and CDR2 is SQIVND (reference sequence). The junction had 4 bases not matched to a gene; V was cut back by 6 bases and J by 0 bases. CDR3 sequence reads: CASRSGRASGANVLTF. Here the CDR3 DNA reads TGTGCCAGTAGATCCGGGAGGGCCTCTGGGGCCAACGTCCTGACTTTC.

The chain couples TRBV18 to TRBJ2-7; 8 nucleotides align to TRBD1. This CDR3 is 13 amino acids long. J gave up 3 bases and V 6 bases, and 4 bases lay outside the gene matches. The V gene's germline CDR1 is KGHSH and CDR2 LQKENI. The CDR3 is CASSHGQGYEQYF. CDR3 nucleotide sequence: TGTGCCAGCTCCCATGGACAGGGCTACGAGCAGTACTTC.

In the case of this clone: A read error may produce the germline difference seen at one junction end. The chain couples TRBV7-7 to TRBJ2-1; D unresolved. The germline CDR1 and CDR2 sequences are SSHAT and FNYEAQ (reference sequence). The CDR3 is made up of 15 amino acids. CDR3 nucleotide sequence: TGTGCTAGCAGCTTATACTTGAGCTCCTACAATGAGCAGTTCTTC. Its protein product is CASSLYLSSYNEQFF.

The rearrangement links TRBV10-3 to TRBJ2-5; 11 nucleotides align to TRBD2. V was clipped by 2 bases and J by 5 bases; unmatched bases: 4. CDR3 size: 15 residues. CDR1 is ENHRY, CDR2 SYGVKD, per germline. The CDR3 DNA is TGTGCCATCAGTGAGGGGACTAGCGGTACGGAGACCCAGTACTTC. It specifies CAISEGTSGTETQYF.

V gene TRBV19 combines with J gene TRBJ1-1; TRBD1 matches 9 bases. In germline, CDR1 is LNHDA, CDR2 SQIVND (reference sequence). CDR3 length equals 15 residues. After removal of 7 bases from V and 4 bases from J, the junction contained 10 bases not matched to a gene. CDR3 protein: CASTRWGDRATEAFF. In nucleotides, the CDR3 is TGTGCCAGTACTCGTTGGGGGGACAGGGCCACTGAAGCTTTCTTT. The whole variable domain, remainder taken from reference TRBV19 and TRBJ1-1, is DGGITQSPKYLFRKEGQNVTLSCEQNLNHDAMYWYRQDPGQGLRLIYYSQIVNDFQKGDIAEGYSVSREKKESFPLTVTSAQKNPTAFYLCASTRWGDRATEAFFGQGTRLTVV.

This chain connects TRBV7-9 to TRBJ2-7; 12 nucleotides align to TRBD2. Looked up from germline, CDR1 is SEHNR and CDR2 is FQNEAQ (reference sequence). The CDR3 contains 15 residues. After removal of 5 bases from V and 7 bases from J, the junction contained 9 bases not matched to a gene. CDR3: CASSPRLAGDFEQYF. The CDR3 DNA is TGTGCCAGCAGCCCCAGACTAGCGGGAGACTTTGAGCAGTACTTC. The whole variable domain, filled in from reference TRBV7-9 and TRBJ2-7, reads DTGVSQNPRHKITKRGQNVTFRCDPISEHNRLYWYRQTLGQGPEFLTYFQNEAQLEKSRLLSDRFSAERPKGSFSTLEIQRTEQGDSAMYLCASSPRLAGDFEQYFGPGTRLTVT.

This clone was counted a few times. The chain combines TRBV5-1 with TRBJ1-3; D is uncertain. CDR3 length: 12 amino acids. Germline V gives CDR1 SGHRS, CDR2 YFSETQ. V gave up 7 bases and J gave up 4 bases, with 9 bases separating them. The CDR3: CASGSDGNTIYF. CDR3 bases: TGCGCCAGCGGGAGTGACGGAAACACCATATATTTT. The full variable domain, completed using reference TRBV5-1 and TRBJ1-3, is KAGVTQTPRYLIKTRGQQVTLSCSPISGHRSVSWYQQTPGQGLQFLFEYFSETQRNKGNFPGRFSGRQFSNSRSEMNVSTLELGDSALYLCASGSDGNTIYFGEGSWLTVV.

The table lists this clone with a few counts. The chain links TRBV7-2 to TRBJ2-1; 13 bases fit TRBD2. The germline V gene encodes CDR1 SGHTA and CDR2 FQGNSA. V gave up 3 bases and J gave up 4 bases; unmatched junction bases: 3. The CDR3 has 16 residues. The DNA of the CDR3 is TGTGCCAGCAGCTTGACTAGCGGGAGGCCTTACAATGAGCAGTTCTTC. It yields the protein CASSLTSGRPYNEQFF.

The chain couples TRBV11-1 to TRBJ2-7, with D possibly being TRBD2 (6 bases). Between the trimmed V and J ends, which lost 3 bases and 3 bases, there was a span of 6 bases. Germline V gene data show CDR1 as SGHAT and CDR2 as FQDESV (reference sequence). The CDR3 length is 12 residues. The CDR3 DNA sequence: TGTGCCAGCAGCTTGACTAGCTACGAGCAGTACTTC. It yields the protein CASSLTSYEQYF.

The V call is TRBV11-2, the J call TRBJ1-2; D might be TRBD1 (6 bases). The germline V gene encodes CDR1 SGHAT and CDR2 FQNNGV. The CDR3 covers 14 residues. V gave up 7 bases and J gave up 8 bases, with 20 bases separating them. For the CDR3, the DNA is TGTGCCAGCACTCCCCTTACAGGGCCGGGGGGCTACACCTTC. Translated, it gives CASTPLTGPGGYTF.

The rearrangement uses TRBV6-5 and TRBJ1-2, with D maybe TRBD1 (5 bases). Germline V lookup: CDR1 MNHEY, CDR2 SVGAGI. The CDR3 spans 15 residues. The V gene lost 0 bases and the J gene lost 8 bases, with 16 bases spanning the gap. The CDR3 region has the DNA TGTGCCAGCAGTTACTCGGGCGGACAAGGGCGGGGCTACACCTTC. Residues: CASSYSGGQGRGYTF.

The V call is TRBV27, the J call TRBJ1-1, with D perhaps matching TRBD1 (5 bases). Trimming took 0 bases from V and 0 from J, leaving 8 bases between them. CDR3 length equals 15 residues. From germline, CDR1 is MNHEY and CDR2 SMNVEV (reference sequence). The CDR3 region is CASSLSRGMNTEAFF. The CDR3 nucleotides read TGTGCCAGCAGTTTATCTAGGGGCATGAACACTGAAGCTTTCTTT.

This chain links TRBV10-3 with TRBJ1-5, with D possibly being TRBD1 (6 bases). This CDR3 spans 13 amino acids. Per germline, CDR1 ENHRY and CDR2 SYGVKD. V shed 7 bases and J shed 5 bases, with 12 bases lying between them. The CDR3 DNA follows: TGTGCCATCACTGTGGACAGAGATCAGCCCCAGCATTTT. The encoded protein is CAITVDRDQPQHF.

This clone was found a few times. The CDR3 nucleotides read TGTGCCAGTAGTATAAGGGAGTTATTTAGCAATCAGCCCCAGCATTTT. Amino acid sequence: CASSIRELFSNQPQHF. The V call is TRBV19, the J call TRBJ1-5; D gene uncertain. This CDR3 has 16 amino acids. Germline CDR1 reads LNHDA; CDR2 reads SQIVND (reference sequence). V lost 2 bases and J lost 0, with 11 bases in between. The full variable domain, its missing parts supplied by reference TRBV19 and TRBJ1-5, is DGGITQSPKYLFRKEGQNVTLSCEQNLNHDAMYWYRQDPGQGLRLIYYSQIVNDFQKGDIAEGYSVSREKKESFPLTVTSAQKNPTAFYLCASSIRELFSNQPQHFGDGTRLSIL.

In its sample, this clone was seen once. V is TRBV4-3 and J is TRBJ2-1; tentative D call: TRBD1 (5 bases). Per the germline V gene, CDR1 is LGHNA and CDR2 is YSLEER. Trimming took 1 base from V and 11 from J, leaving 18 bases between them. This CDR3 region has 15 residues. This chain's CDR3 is CASSQGQGFHAQQFF. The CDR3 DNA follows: TGCGCCAGCAGCCAAGGTCAGGGTTTTCACGCGCAGCAGTTCTTC.

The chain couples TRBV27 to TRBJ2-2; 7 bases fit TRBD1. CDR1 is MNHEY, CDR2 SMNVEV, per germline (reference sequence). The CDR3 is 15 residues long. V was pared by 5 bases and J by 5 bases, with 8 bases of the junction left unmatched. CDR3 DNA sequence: TGTGCCAGCAGTGGCGACAGGGTTAGGACCGGGGAGCTGTTTTTT. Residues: CASSGDRVRTGELFF.